The text below deals with one TCR beta chain. The target of this receptor is not known. The input lacks base qualities; no much larger clone sits a single base away. The sample belongs to a study of regulatory dendritic cells for organ transplantation (dated by TCRdb to about 2017). Regarding the research as a whole: Regulatory dendritic cells were generated from monocytes cultured with vitamin D3 on days 0 and 4 and IL-10 on day 4. On day 6, LPS was added to the DC cultures to test how the DCs responded to a strong maturation-inducing agent. TCRbeta repertoires were sequenced from sorted naive and memory CD4+ and CD8+ T cells before and after allostimulation with regulatory or mature dendritic cells.

Multiplexed two-step PCR with Vbeta-specific forward primers and Jbeta-specific reverse primers was used to amplify TCRbeta CDR3 regions. The TCRbeta libraries were sequenced on an Illumina instrument via the immunoSEQ service. In the original analysis: IMGT annotation was used to assign V, D and J genes, and synthetic CDR3 analogues were used to correct the counts for multiplex PCR bias. In the immunoSEQ Analyzer, repertoire clonality was calculated as one minus the normalized Shannon entropy. Whether a clone counted as expanded was decided by Fisher's exact test with Benjamini-Hochberg false discovery rate control and a two-tailed cutoff of P<0.01. The table was pulled from immuneACCESS by TCRdb, which kept in-frame rearrangements only. Such tables lose some clones; where checked, under half of the loss comes from unresolved V genes, and the rest has no known cause. V and J calls and clone size are given by that table; D and trimming were obtained from the DNA. The sample table holds 9,500 to 12,000 clones, of which roughly 89% were seen once. The top ten hold roughly 0.41% of the sample.

Including the terminal cysteine and phenylalanine, the CDR3 comprises 16 residues. Left in the record is the CDR3 DNA by itself, 48 bases read in frame from the first base. Trimming removed 0 bases from V and 0 bases from J, leaving 10 bases between the germline ends. CDR1 SGDLS and CDR2 YYNGEE are derived from the germline V gene. Sorted T cell subsets were CFSE-labeled and co-cultured for around five days with allogeneic regulatory or mature dendritic cells at a 1:10 DC:T ratio. FACS was used to sort CD4+ or CD8+ cells into naive T cells, defined as CD45RA+, and memory T cells, defined as CD45RO+. Two healthy control subjects provided the T cells used for TCR sequencing. Genomic DNA was extracted with the Qiagen DNeasy Blood & Tissue Kit. The investigation overall reported the following: Among the resting subsets, the most alloreactive TCR clonotypes were found in memory CD8+ T cells. Expansion of memory CD8+ clones was induced by allostimulation in both subjects, but more limited expansion appeared to be induced by regulatory dendritic cells than by mature dendritic cells. Repertoires were highly diverse in naive CD4+ and CD8+ T cells, less diverse in memory cells, and most oligoclonal in memory CD8+ cells. The authors pointed out considerable heterogeneity between individuals in the alloreactive memory CD8+ T cell pool, and only a couple of subjects were sequenced.

This sequence originates from a human donor in good health. The chain is made from TRBV9 and TRBJ2-1; a tentative D match to TRBD1 spans 6 bases. Input material: naive CD8+ T cells from blood cultured with dendritic cells. The sample's cell subset or site label is to be understood as: CD45RA+ naive T cells. The CDR3 reads CASSVEGVSSYNEQFF. The DNA sequence reads TGTGCCAGCAGCGTAGAGGGGGTGAGCTCCTACAATGAGCAGTTCTTC.